The rows below give T cell receptor beta chains drawn from one sample of a study of blood T cell repertoires in COVID-19. Measured with immunoSEQ multiplex PCR; TCRdb has only the in-frame clones, and not every one. This table holds approximately 500,000 clones, 88% found once. Sequencing used PBMCs or T cells enriched from blood (not recorded which). All receptors derive from a woman in her forties who had recovered from COVID-19. The CDR3 runs from the conserved cysteine through the conserved F or W. The D gene is left open where the match is weak. Size tells how often a clone was seen (once, few, many) or the class of an expanded clone, and some rows leave it out.

D gene	V gene	clone size	J gene	CDR3 protein	CDR3 DNA
NA	TRBV30	NA	TRBJ1-5	CAWRTRQEGNQPQHF	TGTGCCTGGAGGACCCGTCAGGAGGGCAATCAGCCCCAGCATTTT
TRBD1	TRBV24-1	NA	TRBJ1-5	CATSPGQAGNQPQHF	TGTGCCACCAGCCCGGGACAGGCGGGGAATCAGCCCCAGCATTTT
TRBD1	TRBV4-1	once	TRBJ2-7	CASSHHGQVAYEQYF	TGCGCCAGCAGCCACCACGGACAGGTGGCCTACGAGCAGTACTTC
TRBD1	TRBV11-3	NA	TRBJ1-2	CASSSPGQGVILSGYTF	TGTGCCAGCAGCTCCCCGGGACAGGGTGTAATCTTGAGTGGCTACACCTTC
TRBD2	TRBV5-1	NA	TRBJ2-7	CASSSGLAGTIYEQYF	TGCGCCAGCAGCTCGGGACTAGCCGGGACTATCTACGAGCAGTACTTC
TRBD1	TRBV19	NA	TRBJ1-2	CASSTKPTGGHYGYTF	TGTGCCAGTAGTACCAAGCCGACAGGGGGGCACTATGGCTACACCTTC
TRBD1	TRBV4-3	many	TRBJ1-2	CASSQDRSGGGYGYTF	TGCGCCAGCAGCCAAGATCGGTCAGGGGGTGGCTATGGCTACACCTTC
TRBD1	TRBV30	NA	TRBJ1-2	CAWSTGTDYGYTF	TGTGCCTGGAGTACGGGGACAGACTATGGCTACACCTTC
NA	TRBV4-3	few	TRBJ1-1	CASRAGDTEAFF	TGCGCCAGCCGAGCAGGGGACACTGAAGCTTTCTTT
TRBD1	TRBV2	NA	TRBJ1-1	CASNRDREDTEAFF	TGTGCCAGCAATCGGGACAGGGAGGACACTGAAGCTTTCTTT
NA	TRBV19	NA	TRBJ2-7	CASRGAAGRNYEQYF	TGTGCCAGTAGGGGAGCAGCGGGCAGAAACTACGAGCAGTACTTC
TRBD1	TRBV6-6	NA	TRBJ1-4	CASLPSGTVNEKLFF	TGTGCCAGCCTCCCCTCCGGGACAGTGAATGAAAAACTGTTTTTT
TRBD1	TRBV6-5	NA	TRBJ1-5	CASSADRGQPQHF	TGTGCCAGCAGCGCAGACAGGGGTCAGCCCCAGCATTTT
TRBD1	TRBV6-6	NA	TRBJ1-3	CASRTGVDTGNTIYF	TGTGCCAGCAGGACAGGGGTGGATACGGGAAACACCATATATTTT
TRBD1	TRBV6-5	NA	TRBJ2-7	CASSEPGQGSYEQYF	TGTGCCAGCAGCGAGCCGGGACAGGGGTCCTACGAGCAGTACTTC
TRBD2	TRBV3-1/TRBV3-2	NA	TRBJ2-2	CASSQGRGRSTGELFF	TGTGCCAGCAGCCAAGGGCGCGGGAGGAGTACCGGGGAGCTGTTTTTT
TRBD2	TRBV9	NA	TRBJ2-1	CASSAGLAGYNEQFF	TGTGCCAGCAGCGCCGGACTAGCGGGATACAATGAGCAGTTCTTC
TRBD1	TRBV6-5	few	TRBJ1-2	CASSYGQGRGYTF	TGTGCCAGCAGTTATGGACAGGGGCGGGGCTACACCTTC
NA	TRBV7-9	NA	TRBJ1-3	CASSPGLASGNTIYF	TGTGCCAGCAGCCCCGGACTGGCCTCTGGAAACACCATATATTTT
TRBD1	TRBV28	NA	TRBJ2-1	CASSSDKPGQGTEQFF	TGTGCCAGCAGTTCGGACAAACCGGGACAGGGGACCGAGCAGTTCTTC
NA	TRBV24-1	NA	TRBJ2-1	CATSDLASDFGEQFF	TGTGCCACCAGTGATTTAGCTAGCGATTTTGGTGAGCAGTTCTTC
TRBD1	TRBV7-9	NA	TRBJ2-3	CASSPGQAVDTQYF	TGTGCCAGCAGCCCGGGACAGGCTGTTGATACGCAGTATTTT
NA	TRBV9	NA	TRBJ2-3	CASSVYPGRRSTDTQYF	TGTGCCAGCAGCGTGTATCCTGGGCGGAGGAGCACAGATACGCAGTATTTT
TRBD1	TRBV9	NA	TRBJ1-1	CASSTADRGSTEAFF	TGTGCCAGCAGCACAGCAGACAGGGGTAGCACTGAAGCTTTCTTT
TRBD2	TRBV11-3	NA	TRBJ2-7	CASSLELAGRPSSYEQYF	TGTGCCAGCAGCTTAGAACTAGCGGGACGCCCGAGCTCCTACGAGCAGTACTTC
NA	TRBV12-3/TRBV12-4	NA	TRBJ1-5	CASTRGFNQPQHF	TGTGCCAGCACTCGGGGTTTCAATCAGCCCCAGCATTTT
NA	TRBV27	NA	TRBJ1-5	CASSLNRLQPQHF	TGTGCCAGCAGTTTAAACAGGCTTCAGCCCCAGCATTTT
NA	TRBV5-8	NA	TRBJ1-6	CASSFLKGGPNSPLHF	TGTGCCAGCAGCTTCCTTAAAGGAGGCCCAAATTCACCCCTCCACTTT
NA	TRBV10-3	NA	TRBJ2-7	CAISESKDSEQGEQYF	TGTGCCATCAGTGAGTCGAAGGACTCAGAACAGGGCGAGCAGTACTTC
NA	TRBV5-5	few	TRBJ2-5	CASSLAQEVTQYF	TGTGCCAGCAGCTTGGCCCAGGAGGTGACCCAGTACTTC
NA	TRBV28	NA	TRBJ1-5	CASSLRRTVAQPQHF	TGTGCCAGCAGTTTACGTAGGACAGTTGCTCAGCCCCAGCATTTT
TRBD1	TRBV7-9	NA	TRBJ1-3	CASSLDRAGNTIYF	TGTGCCAGCAGTCTTGACAGGGCTGGAAACACCATATATTTT
TRBD2	TRBV10-1	NA	TRBJ2-1	CASSYTSGGEDEQFF	TGCGCCAGCAGTTATACTAGCGGAGGGGAGGATGAGCAGTTCTTC
TRBD1	TRBV3-1/TRBV3-2	NA	TRBJ1-4	CASSQTGNEVEKLFF	TGTGCCAGCAGCCAGACAGGGAATGAGGTTGAAAAACTGTTTTTT
NA	TRBV24-1	NA	TRBJ1-3	CATAGQQSSGNTIYF	TGTGCCACCGCCGGACAGCAGAGCTCTGGAAACACCATATATTTT
NA	TRBV19	once	TRBJ1-2	CASSMGGNYGYTF	TGTGCCAGTAGTATGGGGGGGAACTATGGCTACACCTTC
NA	TRBV9	NA	TRBJ1-3	CASSPRTVPSTGNTIYF	TGTGCCAGCAGCCCCCGGACAGTGCCTTCCACTGGAAACACCATATATTTT
TRBD2	TRBV15	NA	TRBJ2-7	CATSKAGNSYEQYF	TGTGCCACCAGCAAAGCGGGGAACTCCTACGAGCAGTACTTC
NA	TRBV24-1	NA	TRBJ2-2	CATSDPGRDYDTGELFF	TGTGCCACCAGTGATCCTGGACGTGACTATGACACCGGGGAGCTGTTTTTT
NA	TRBV18	NA	TRBJ1-2	CASSPAAGDGYTF	TGTGCCAGCTCACCAGCCGCGGGCGACGGCTACACCTTC
TRBD2	TRBV27	NA	TRBJ2-7	CASRGVRGNLYEQYF	TGTGCCAGCAGGGGAGTGCGGGGGAACCTCTACGAGCAGTACTTC
NA	TRBV9	NA	TRBJ2-5	CASSARTEQETQYF	TGTGCCAGCAGCGCCCGGACAGAACAAGAGACCCAGTACTTC
TRBD2	TRBV6-5	NA	TRBJ2-7	CASSPLAGPYEQYF	TGTGCCAGCAGTCCATTAGCGGGACCCTACGAGCAGTACTTC
NA	TRBV6-5	NA	TRBJ1-2	CASSYSDGANYGYTF	TGTGCCAGCAGTTACTCCGACGGGGCTAACTATGGCTACACCTTC